This T cell receptor (beta chain) was sequenced for a study of T cell responses to AZD1222 COVID-19 vaccine. Regarding the study as a whole: The donor cohort was predominantly white British with a female majority, and clonal diversity may have been underestimated. Seropositivity was recorded at baseline in only a handful of AZD1222 recipients. No repertoire was sampled before or during the peak T cell response, only after it.

Points on this clone: The antigen is undetermined.

Germline assignment: CDR1 ENHRY and CDR2 SYGVKD. V shed 7 bases and J 4 bases; nucleotides not matched to a gene: 16. This CDR3 is built from 17 residues. Sequencing used immunoSEQ multiplex PCR; TCRdb keeps in-frame clones, though not all of them. Of about 140,000 clones listed, more than 85% were seen once; the top ten hold around 0.85%. V usage is TRBV10-3 and J usage is TRBJ1-2; 9 positions match TRBD1. Sample: peripheral blood, taken on day 0 of MenACWY control vaccination. The TCR sequence derives from an adult in good health. This CDR3 is CAINPRQGVTPFYGYTF. In DNA form, the CDR3 reads TGTGCCATCAACCCTCGACAGGGGGTTACGCCCTTCTATGGCTACACCTTC.